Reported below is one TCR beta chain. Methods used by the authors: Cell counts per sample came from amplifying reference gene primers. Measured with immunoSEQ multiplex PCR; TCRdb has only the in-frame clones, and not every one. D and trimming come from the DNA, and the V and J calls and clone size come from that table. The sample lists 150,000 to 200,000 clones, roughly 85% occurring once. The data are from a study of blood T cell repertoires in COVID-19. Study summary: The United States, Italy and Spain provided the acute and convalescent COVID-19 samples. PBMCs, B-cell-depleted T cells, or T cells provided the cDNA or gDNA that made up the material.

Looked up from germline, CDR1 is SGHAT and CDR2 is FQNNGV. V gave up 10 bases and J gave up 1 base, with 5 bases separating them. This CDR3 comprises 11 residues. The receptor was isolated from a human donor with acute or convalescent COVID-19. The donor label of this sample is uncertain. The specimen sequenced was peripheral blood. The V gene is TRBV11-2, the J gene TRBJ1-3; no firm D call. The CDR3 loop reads CAIISGNTIYF. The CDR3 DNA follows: TGTGCCATTATTTCTGGAAACACCATATATTTT.